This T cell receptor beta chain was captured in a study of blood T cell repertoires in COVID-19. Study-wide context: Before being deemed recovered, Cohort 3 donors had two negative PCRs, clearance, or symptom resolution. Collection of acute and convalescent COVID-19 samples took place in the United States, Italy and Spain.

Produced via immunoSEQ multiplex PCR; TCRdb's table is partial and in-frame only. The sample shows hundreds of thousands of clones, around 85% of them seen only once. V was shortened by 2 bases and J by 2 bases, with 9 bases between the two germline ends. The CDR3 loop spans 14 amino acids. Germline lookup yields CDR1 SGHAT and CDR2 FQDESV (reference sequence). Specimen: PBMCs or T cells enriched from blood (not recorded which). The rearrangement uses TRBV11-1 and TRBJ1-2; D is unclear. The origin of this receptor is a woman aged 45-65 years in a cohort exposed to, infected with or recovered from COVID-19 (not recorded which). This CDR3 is CASSLSAANYGYTF. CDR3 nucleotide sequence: TGTGCCAGCAGCTTAAGTGCGGCGAACTATGGCTACACCTTC.